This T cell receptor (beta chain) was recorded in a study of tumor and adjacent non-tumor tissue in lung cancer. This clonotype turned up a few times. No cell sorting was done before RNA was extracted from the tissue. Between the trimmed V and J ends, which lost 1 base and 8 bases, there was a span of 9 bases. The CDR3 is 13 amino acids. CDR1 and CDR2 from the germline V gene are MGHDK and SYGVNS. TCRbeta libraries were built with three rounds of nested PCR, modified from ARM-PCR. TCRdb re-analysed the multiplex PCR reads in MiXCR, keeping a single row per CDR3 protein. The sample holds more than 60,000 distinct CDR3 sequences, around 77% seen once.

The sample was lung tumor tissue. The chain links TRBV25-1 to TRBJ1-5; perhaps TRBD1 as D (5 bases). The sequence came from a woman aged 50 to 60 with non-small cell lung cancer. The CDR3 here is CASSELGGEPQHF. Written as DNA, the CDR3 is TGTGCCAGCAGTGAATTGGGGGGGGAGCCCCAGCATTTT. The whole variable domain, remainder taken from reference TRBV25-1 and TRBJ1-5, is EADIYQTPRYLVIGTGKKITLECSQTMGHDKMYWYQQDPGMELHLIHYSYGVNSTEKGDLSSESTVSRIRTEHFPLTLESARPSHTSQYLCASSELGGEPQHFGDGTRLSIL.